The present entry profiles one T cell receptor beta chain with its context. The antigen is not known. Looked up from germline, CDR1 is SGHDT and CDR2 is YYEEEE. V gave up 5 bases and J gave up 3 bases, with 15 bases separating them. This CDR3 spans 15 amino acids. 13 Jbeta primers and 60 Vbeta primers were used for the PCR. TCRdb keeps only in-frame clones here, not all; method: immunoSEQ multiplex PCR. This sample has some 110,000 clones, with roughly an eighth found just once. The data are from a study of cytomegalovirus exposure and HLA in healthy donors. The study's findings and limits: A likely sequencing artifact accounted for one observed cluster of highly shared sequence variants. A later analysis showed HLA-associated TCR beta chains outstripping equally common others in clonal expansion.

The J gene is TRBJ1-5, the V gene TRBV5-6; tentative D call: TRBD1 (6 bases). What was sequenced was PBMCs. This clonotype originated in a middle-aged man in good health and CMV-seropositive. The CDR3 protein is CASSSQTGHNQPQHF. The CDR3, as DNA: TGTGCCAGCAGTTCTCAGACAGGACACAATCAGCCCCAGCATTTT.